The entry below gives a single T cell receptor beta chain sequence along with its context. Germline CDR1 reads SGHTA; CDR2 reads FQGTGA. The CDR3 loop spans 15 amino acids. Trimming took 2 bases from V and 3 from J; bases not matched to a gene: 3. The data stem from a study of CD8 T cells in Susac syndrome. Looking at the study overall: The Susac syndrome patients were therapy-naive, on corticosteroids, or on intravenous immunoglobulin alone at blood draw.

The TEMRA cells underwent FACS enrichment, while the CD8+ and CD4+ T cells underwent negative isolation. With random hexamers, reverse transcription was performed on about 0.5 to 1 ug of RNA. Using its own MiXCR run on the immunoSEQ multiplex PCR reads, TCRdb lists one record per CDR3 protein. Of fewer than 85,000 distinct CDR3 sequences in the sample, less than 95% were seen once. The sequence derives from a human donor with Susac syndrome. The chain couples TRBV7-3 to TRBJ2-3; 9 bases match TRBD2. Sequenced sample: CD8+ T cells from PBMCs. The CDR3 loop is CASSLAGGRTDTQYF. The CDR3 DNA reads TGTGCCAGCAGCTTAGCGGGGGGGCGGACAGATACGCAGTATTTT.